A selection of T cell receptor beta chains follows, all from one sample in a study of blood T cell repertoires in COVID-19. The assay was immunoSEQ multiplex PCR, and TCRdb's table has in-frame clones only and misses some. The repertoire holds 150,000 to 200,000 clones, with more than 75% as singletons. Sequencing used peripheral blood. These receptor sequences come from a person aged 65-85 years with COVID-19, enrolled during active disease. Each CDR3 is given with its conserved first and last residue. The D gene is left open where the match is weak. Clone sizes are given selectively: once, few, many, or a class where the clone is expanded.

j_call,clone_size,v_call,d_call,cdr3_aa,cdr3_nt
TRBJ1-1,.,TRBV6-5,.,CASSPREMNTEAFF,TGTGCCAGCAGCCCCCGTGAGATGAACACTGAAGCTTTCTTT
TRBJ1-4,.,TRBV6-5,TRBD1,CASRQGLTNEKLFF,TGTGCCAGCAGACAGGGGCTCACTAATGAAAAACTGTTTTTT
TRBJ1-2,once,TRBV5-1,.,CASSDGGGPRYGYTF,TGCGCCAGCAGCGATGGCGGAGGGCCTCGCTATGGCTACACCTTC
TRBJ1-5,once,TRBV28,TRBD1,CATGTGLEQPQHF,TGTGCCACCGGGACAGGGCTGGAGCAGCCCCAGCATTTT
TRBJ2-7,medium-sized,TRBV5-6,TRBD1,CASSFGTGLYEQYF,TGTGCCAGCAGCTTCGGGACAGGGCTCTACGAGCAGTACTTC
TRBJ1-2,.,TRBV14,TRBD1,CASSQVEGGHGYTF,TGTGCCAGCAGCCAAGTCGAAGGGGGCCATGGCTACACCTTC
TRBJ2-7,.,TRBV7-2,TRBD1,CASSAGQGRSYEQYF,TGTGCCAGCAGCGCGGGACAGGGGAGAAGCTACGAGCAGTACTTC
TRBJ1-5,.,TRBV27,.,CASSLHSNQPQHF,TGTGCCAGCAGTTTACACAGTAATCAGCCCCAGCATTTT
TRBJ2-7,few,TRBV7-6,TRBD2,CASSLGASGLSYEQYF,TGTGCCAGCAGCCTCGGCGCTAGCGGGCTTTCCTACGAGCAGTACTTC
TRBJ1-5,.,TRBV7-2,.,CASSFGPFLTGNVQHF,TGTGCCAGCAGCTTTGGGCCCTTCCTGACAGGCAATGTCCAGCATTTT
TRBJ2-1,.,TRBV7-2,TRBD1,CASSESGTGYNEQFF,TGTGCCAGCAGCGAGTCCGGGACAGGATACAATGAGCAGTTCTTC
TRBJ2-1,.,TRBV7-9,TRBD2,CASSPLTSGSYEQFF,TGTGCCAGCAGCCCTCTTACTAGCGGGAGTTATGAGCAGTTCTTC
TRBJ2-5,.,TRBV19,TRBD2,CASSTGRQETQYF,TGTGCCAGTAGTACCGGGAGGCAAGAGACCCAGTACTTC
TRBJ2-7,.,TRBV28,TRBD1,CASSPSGTAYYEQYF,TGTGCCAGCAGTCCCTCCGGGACAGCATACTACGAGCAGTACTTC
TRBJ2-3,.,TRBV5-4,TRBD2,CASSLGLAATNTDTQYF,TGTGCCAGCAGCTTGGGACTAGCGGCTACAAACACAGATACGCAGTATTTT
TRBJ1-5,.,TRBV15,TRBD1,CATSREATGGFQPQHF,TGTGCCACCAGCAGAGAGGCAACAGGGGGTTTTCAGCCCCAGCATTTT
TRBJ2-2,.,TRBV7-3,TRBD1,CASSLNRGSGELFF,TGTGCCAGCAGCTTAAACAGGGGTTCCGGGGAGCTGTTTTTT
TRBJ2-1,.,TRBV7-2,TRBD2,CASSLAPSLGLAGASSYNEQFF,TGTGCCAGCAGCTTAGCTCCATCTCTGGGACTAGCGGGGGCGAGCTCCTACAATGAGCAGTTCTTC
TRBJ2-7,once,TRBV29-1,TRBD2,CSVEGRAGGPYEQYF,TGCAGCGTTGAAGGTCGAGCGGGGGGACCCTACGAGCAGTACTTC
TRBJ2-3,.,TRBV7-9,.,CASSLVIFDTQYF,TGTGCCAGCAGCTTAGTAATTTTCGATACGCAGTATTTT
TRBJ1-6,.,TRBV29-1,.,CSAIVGGNSPLHF,TGCAGCGCCATAGTGGGGGGAAATTCACCCCTCCACTTT
TRBJ2-3,.,TRBV3-1/TRBV3-2,TRBD2,CASRRTSGRTDTQYF,TGTGCCAGCAGGCGGACTAGCGGTCGCACAGATACGCAGTATTTT
TRBJ2-7,.,TRBV6-4,TRBD2,CASSELAGASYEQYF,TGTGCCAGCAGTGAACTAGCGGGGGCCTCCTACGAGCAGTACTTC
TRBJ1-2,.,TRBV28,.,CASSLGGVVDGYTF,TGTGCCAGCAGTTTAGGGGGCGTAGTGGATGGCTACACCTTC
TRBJ1-2,once,TRBV6-5,.,CASSYSTPRGNGYTF,TGTGCCAGCAGTTACTCTACCCCCCGAGGCAATGGCTACACCTTC